This T cell receptor beta chain was identified during a study of blood T cell repertoires in COVID-19. Study at large: Some COVID-19 samples were acute and others convalescent; all came from the United States, Italy and Spain. Sources were T cells, B-cell-depleted T cells, or PBMCs; the material itself was cDNA or gDNA.

Authors' data handling: Nucleated cell counts were estimated from reference gene primer amplification. Assay: immunoSEQ multiplex PCR; the TCRdb copy retains only in-frame clones and omits some. The V and J calls and the clone size are those of that table, but D and trimming were determined from the DNA. The data show 200,000 to 250,000 clones, around nine tenths seen once. Losses at the gene ends were 2 bases for V and 9 bases for J; bases not matched to a gene: 5. This CDR3 contains 15 residues. Germline V gene lookup returns CDR1 LGHNA and CDR2 YSLEER. This receptor was taken from a woman aged 18-29 years who had recovered from COVID-19. What was sequenced was peripheral blood. The J gene is TRBJ1-6, the V gene TRBV4-3; 9 bases are shared with TRBD1. The CDR3 DNA reads as TGCGCCAGCAGCCAAACAGGGGGCGCTTCTTCACCCCTCCACTTT. It specifies CASSQTGGASSPLHF.